The 16 T cell receptor beta chains presented below share a single source sample, sequenced in a study of blood T cells in healthy people across ages. Sample-barcoded 5' priming and a J-beta primer mix drove a second PCR of 7 to 11 cycles. TCRdb re-called the 5' RACE reads through MiXCR, storing one row per CDR3 protein. Of some 1.7 million distinct CDR3 sequences listed, 28% are singletons. The material sequenced was blood. The receptors derive from a woman in her twenties or thirties in good health.

This clonotype came up a few times. The chain uses TRBV20-1 and TRBJ2-1, with 7 positions matching TRBD1. V lost 0 bases, J lost 5 bases, and 4 bases stayed unmatched. Germline CDR1 DFQATT, CDR2 SNEGSKA (reference sequence). The CDR3 is 14 residues long. The CDR3 spells CSARDRGQHNEQFF. The CDR3 nucleotides are TGCAGTGCTAGAGATAGGGGACAGCACAATGAGCAGTTCTTC.

The genes are TRBV2 and TRBJ1-6; 9 bases match TRBD1. V was clipped by 8 bases and J by 7 bases; unmatched bases: 3. The CDR3 loop spans 13 amino acids. CDR1 and CDR2 from the germline V gene are SNHLY and FYNNEI. CDR3 amino acids: CASGGQGNSPLHF. The CDR3 DNA is TGTGCCAGCGGCGGACAGGGGAATTCACCCCTCCACTTT.

This clonotype was detected ten times or more. The V call is TRBV7-2, the J call TRBJ2-7, with D maybe TRBD1 (5 bases). V shed 6 bases and J shed 1 base, with 10 bases lying between them. This CDR3 is 13 amino acids long. The germline CDR1 and CDR2 sequences are SGHTA and FQGNSA. CDR3 protein: CASRPSGSYEQYF. The CDR3 DNA is TGTGCCAGCAGGCCATCAGGGTCCTACGAGCAGTACTTC.

The chain uses TRBV3-1 and TRBJ1-2, with 7 positions matching TRBD1. This CDR3 is built from 14 residues. Losses at the gene ends were 4 bases for V and 8 bases for J; bases not matched to a gene: 10. CDR1 is LGHDT and CDR2 is YNNKEL in the germline V gene (reference sequence). CDR3 sequence: CASSPGGIIMGYTF. In DNA form, the CDR3 reads TGTGCCAGCAGCCCAGGGGGAATTATTATGGGCTACACCTTC.

There are many counts of this clonotype. The rearrangement links TRBV20-1 to TRBJ2-5, with a weak D call TRBD1 (6 bases). The length of the CDR3 is 16 residues. V lost 6 bases and J 5 bases, leaving 25 bases between the germline ends. Germline V gives CDR1 DFQATT, CDR2 SNEGSKA (reference sequence). CDR3 region: CSAEWVTRGSSETQYF. CDR3 in DNA: TGCAGTGCCGAATGGGTCACGAGGGGGTCAAGTGAGACCCAGTACTTC.

Concerning this clonotype: This may arise from a read error, as a much more abundant clone is one base away. J is TRBJ2-7 and V is TRBV5-1; 11 bases fit TRBD1. V shed 5 bases, J shed 6 bases, and the junction held 10 bases outside the gene matches. In germline, CDR1 is SGHRS, CDR2 YFSETQ. This CDR3 contains 15 residues. CDR3 in DNA: TGCGCCAGCAGTCCAGGTGGGACAGGGGGGGGCGAGCAGTACTTC. Residues: CASSPGGTGGGEQYF.

This clonotype was detected many times. The chain joins TRBV12-3 or TRBV12-4 to TRBJ2-6; D is unclear. The CDR3 loop spans 16 amino acids. The V and J ends lost 1 base and 0 bases respectively, with 7 bases between them. The CDR3 loop is CASSLGTGSGANVLTF. DNA for the CDR3: TGTGCCAGCAGTTTAGGCACCGGCTCTGGGGCCAACGTCCTGACTTTC.

The chain joins TRBV14 to TRBJ2-4; D is unresolved. This CDR3 region has 15 residues. Germline CDR1 is SGHDN and CDR2 is FVKESK. V was pared by 0 bases and J by 13 bases, with 19 bases between. CDR3 DNA sequence: TGTGCCAGCAGCCAAGATAGAAGCGTCGCAGATGAGCAGTACTTC. It specifies CASSQDRSVADEQYF.

This clonotype was seen only a few times. The chain carries TRBV12-5 and TRBJ2-7; D gene uncertain. The CDR3 totals 14 residues. Germline V gene lookup returns CDR1 LGHNT and CDR2 FRNRAP. The ends were cut back, 1 base at V and 5 bases at J, with 12 bases in the middle. The CDR3 loop reads CASGLACSRDEQYF. CDR3 sequence (DNA): TGTGCTAGTGGTTTGGCGTGTTCACGGGACGAGCAGTACTTC.

J is TRBJ1-2 and V is TRBV28; D may be TRBD1 (6 bases). V lost 6 bases and J lost 4, with 24 bases in between. The germline V gene has CDR1 MDHEN and CDR2 SYDVKM. The CDR3 runs 17 residues. DNA for the CDR3: TGTGCCAGCAGGGGGGCCGCAGGGAGGCCCCCAGGCTATGGCTACACCTTC. This gives the protein CASRGAAGRPPGYGYTF.

This clonotype was seen more than once but under ten times. The chain combines TRBV27 with TRBJ2-1, with D maybe TRBD2 (6 bases). This CDR3 region has 14 residues. CDR1 is MNHEY and CDR2 is SMNVEV in the germline V gene (reference sequence). Trimming left V 8 bases short and J 6 bases short, with 17 bases between. CDR3 DNA: TGTGCCAGCTCCTCGGGGGTACGAGGCAATGAGCAGTTCTTC. Translation: CASSSGVRGNEQFF.

Of note for this clonotype: A much larger clone differs by one base, so this may be a read error. It is likely a read error, because the conserved phenylalanine at the end of the CDR3 is missing. The rearrangement joins TRBV7-2 to TRBJ2-1; no definite D call. There are 13 residues in the CDR3. The germline V and J ends were trimmed by 6 bases and 0 bases, with 6 bases remaining between them. Germline V lookup: CDR1 SGHTA, CDR2 FQGNSA. This chain's CDR3 is CASSRISYNEQFC. The CDR3 DNA reads TGTGCCAGCAGTAGGATCTCCTACAATGAGCAGTTCTGC.

The CDR3 bases are TGTGCCATCACTCCCGGGACAGATTATGGCTACACCTTC. This gives the protein CAITPGTDYGYTF. V gene TRBV10-3 combines with J gene TRBJ1-2; 7 bases line up with TRBD1. From germline, CDR1 is ENHRY and CDR2 SYGVKD. Trimming at V came to 7 bases and at J to 5 bases, leaving 7 bases not matched to a gene. The CDR3 runs to 13 residues.

A note on this clonotype: Germline and junction disagree at one end, which may indicate a read error. This chain links TRBV7-9 with TRBJ2-5; either TRBD1 or TRBD2 may supply D (5 bases each). The better agreement between TRBJ2-7 and the DNA end casts doubt on the J call. Germline values: CDR1 SEHNR, CDR2 FQNEAQ (reference sequence). The CDR3 runs to 14 residues. DNA of the CDR3: TGTACCAGCAGCCGTCCGGGACCCAGCTACGAGCAGTACTTC. It translates to CTSSRPGPSYEQYF.

The chain combines TRBV20-1 with TRBJ1-1; D unclear. This CDR3 spans 13 amino acids. Trimming cost V 6 bases and J 0 bases, with 11 bases left between them. CDR1 and CDR2 (germline): DFQATT, SNEGSKA (reference sequence). DNA of the CDR3: TGCAGTGCAGTCAGGTCTCTGAACACTGAAGCTTTCTTT. Translation gives CSAVRSLNTEAFF.

This clonotype was recorded at least ten times. The V call is TRBV7-6, the J call TRBJ2-1; 9 positions match TRBD1. The V gene end was trimmed by 5 bases and the J gene end by 0 bases; junction bases not matched to a gene: 5. The CDR3 spans 16 residues. Germline V lookup: CDR1 SGHVS, CDR2 FNYEAQ. The CDR3: CASSPRQGDSYNEQFF. Here the CDR3 DNA reads TGTGCCAGCAGCCCTCGACAGGGGGACTCCTACAATGAGCAGTTCTTC.